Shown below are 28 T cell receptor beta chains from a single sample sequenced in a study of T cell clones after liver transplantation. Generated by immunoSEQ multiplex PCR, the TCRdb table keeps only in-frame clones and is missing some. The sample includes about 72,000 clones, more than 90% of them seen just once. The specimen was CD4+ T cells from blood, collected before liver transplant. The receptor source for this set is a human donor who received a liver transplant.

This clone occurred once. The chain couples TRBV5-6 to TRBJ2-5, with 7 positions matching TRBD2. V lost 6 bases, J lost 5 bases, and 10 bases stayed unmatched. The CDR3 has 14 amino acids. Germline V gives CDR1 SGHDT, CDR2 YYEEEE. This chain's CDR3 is CASIEAGVYETQYF. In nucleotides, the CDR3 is TGTGCCAGCATCGAGGCGGGAGTTTATGAGACCCAGTACTTC.

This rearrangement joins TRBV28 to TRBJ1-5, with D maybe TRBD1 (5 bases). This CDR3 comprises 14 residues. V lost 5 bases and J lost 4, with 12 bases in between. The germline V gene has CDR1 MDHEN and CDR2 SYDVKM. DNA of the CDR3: TGTGCCAGCAGTCCCTCAGGGATAAATCAGCCCCAGCATTTT. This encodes CASSPSGINQPQHF.

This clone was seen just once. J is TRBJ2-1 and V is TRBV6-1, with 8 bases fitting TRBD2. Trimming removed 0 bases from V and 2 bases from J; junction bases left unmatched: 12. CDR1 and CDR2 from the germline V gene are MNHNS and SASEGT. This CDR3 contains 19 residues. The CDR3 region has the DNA TGTGCCAGCAGTGAAGCCCGGGGAGCGGGAGCGAGAACCTACAATGAGCAGTTCTTC. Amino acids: CASSEARGAGARTYNEQFF.

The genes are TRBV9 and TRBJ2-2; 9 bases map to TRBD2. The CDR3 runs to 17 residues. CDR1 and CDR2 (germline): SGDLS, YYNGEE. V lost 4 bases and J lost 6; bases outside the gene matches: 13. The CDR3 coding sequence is TGTGCCAGCAGCCCCCCAAAGCGGGAGGTTTTTTCCGGGGAGCTGTTTTTT. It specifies CASSPPKREVFSGELFF.

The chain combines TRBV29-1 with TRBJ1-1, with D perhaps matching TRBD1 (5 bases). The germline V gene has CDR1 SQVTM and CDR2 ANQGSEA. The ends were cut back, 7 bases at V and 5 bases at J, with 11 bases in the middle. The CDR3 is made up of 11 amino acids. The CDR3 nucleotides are TGCAGCGCCAGGGTATCGACTGAAGCTTTCTTT. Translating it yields CSARVSTEAFF.

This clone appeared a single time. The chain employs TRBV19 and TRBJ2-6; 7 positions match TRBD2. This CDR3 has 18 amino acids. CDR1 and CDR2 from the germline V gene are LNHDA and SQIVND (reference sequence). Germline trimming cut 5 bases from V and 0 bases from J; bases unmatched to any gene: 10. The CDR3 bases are TGTGCCAGTAGTTATTCCACGGGAGGATACTCTGGGGCCAACGTCCTGACTTTC. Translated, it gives CASSYSTGGYSGANVLTF.

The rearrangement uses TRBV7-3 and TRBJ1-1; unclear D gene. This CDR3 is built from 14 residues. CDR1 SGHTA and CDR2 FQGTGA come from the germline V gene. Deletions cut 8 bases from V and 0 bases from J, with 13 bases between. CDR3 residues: CASSAGTLNTEAFF. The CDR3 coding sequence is TGTGCCAGCTCAGCGGGAACTCTGAACACTGAAGCTTTCTTT.

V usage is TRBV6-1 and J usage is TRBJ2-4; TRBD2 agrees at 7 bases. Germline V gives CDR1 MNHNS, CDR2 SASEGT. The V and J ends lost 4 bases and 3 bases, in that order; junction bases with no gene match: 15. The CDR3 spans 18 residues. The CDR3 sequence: CASSGGIAGERGKNIQYF. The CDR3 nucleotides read TGTGCCAGCAGTGGGGGCATTGCGGGAGAAAGAGGCAAAAACATTCAGTACTTC.

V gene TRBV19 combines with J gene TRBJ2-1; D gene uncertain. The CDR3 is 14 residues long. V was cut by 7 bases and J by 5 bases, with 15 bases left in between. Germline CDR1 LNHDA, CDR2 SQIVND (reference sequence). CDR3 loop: CASTLRLWNNEQFF. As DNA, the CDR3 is TGTGCCAGTACCCTCCGATTATGGAACAATGAGCAGTTCTTC.

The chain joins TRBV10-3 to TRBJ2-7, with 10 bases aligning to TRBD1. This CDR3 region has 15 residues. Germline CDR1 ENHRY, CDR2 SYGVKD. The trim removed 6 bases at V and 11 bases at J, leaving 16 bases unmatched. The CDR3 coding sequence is TGTGCCATCAGCCCGGAGGGGGACAGGGGTCCTAGGGAGTACTTC. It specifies CAISPEGDRGPREYF.

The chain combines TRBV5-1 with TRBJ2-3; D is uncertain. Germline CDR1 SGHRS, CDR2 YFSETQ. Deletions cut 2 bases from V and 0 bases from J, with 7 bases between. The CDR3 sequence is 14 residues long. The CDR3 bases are TGCGCCAGCAGCTTAGGACGGAGCACAGATACGCAGTATTTT. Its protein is CASSLGRSTDTQYF.

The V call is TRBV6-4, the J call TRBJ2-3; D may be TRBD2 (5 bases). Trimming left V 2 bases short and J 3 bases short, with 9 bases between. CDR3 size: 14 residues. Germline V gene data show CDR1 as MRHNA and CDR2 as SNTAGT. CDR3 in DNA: TGTGCCAGCAGTGACGGTGGGAGTACAGATACGCAGTATTTT. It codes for CASSDGGSTDTQYF.

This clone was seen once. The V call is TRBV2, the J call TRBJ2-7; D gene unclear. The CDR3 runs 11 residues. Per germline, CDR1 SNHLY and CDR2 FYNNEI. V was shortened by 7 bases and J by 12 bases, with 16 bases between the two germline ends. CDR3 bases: TGTGCCAGCACGGGTTACGCCCTAGTGTACTTC. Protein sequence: CASTGYALVYF.

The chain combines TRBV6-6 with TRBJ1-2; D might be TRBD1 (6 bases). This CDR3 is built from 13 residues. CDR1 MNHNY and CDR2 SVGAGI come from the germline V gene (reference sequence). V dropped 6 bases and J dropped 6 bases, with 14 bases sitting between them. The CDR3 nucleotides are TGTGCCAGCAGATCCACAGGGAAAGATGGCTACACCTTC. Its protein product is CASRSTGKDGYTF.

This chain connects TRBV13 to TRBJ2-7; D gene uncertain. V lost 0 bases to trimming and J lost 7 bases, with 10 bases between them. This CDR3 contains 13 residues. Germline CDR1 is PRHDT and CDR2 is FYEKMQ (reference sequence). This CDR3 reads CASSLGLKWEQYF. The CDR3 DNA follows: TGTGCCAGCAGCTTAGGCCTAAAATGGGAGCAGTACTTC.

CDR3 protein: CASSGMGMSSYNEQFF. The CDR3 DNA reads TGTGCCAGCAGTGGGATGGGCATGAGCTCCTACAATGAGCAGTTCTTC. The chain recombines TRBV5-6 with TRBJ2-1; D is undetermined. Germline V gives CDR1 SGHDT, CDR2 YYEEEE. This CDR3 has 16 residues. V was clipped by 5 bases and J by 0 bases, with 15 bases between them.

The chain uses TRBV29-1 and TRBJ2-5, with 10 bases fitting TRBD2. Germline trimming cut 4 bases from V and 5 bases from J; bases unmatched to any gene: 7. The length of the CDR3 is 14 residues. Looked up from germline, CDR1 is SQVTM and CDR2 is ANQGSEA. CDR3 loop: CSVVLAGVGETQYF. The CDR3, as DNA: TGCAGCGTTGTTCTAGCGGGAGTTGGGGAGACCCAGTACTTC.

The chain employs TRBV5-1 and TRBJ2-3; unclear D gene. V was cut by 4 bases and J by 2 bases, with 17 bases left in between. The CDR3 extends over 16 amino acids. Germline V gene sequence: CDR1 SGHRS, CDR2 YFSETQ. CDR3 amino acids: CASSQGRLRDTDTQYF. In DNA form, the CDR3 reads TGCGCCAGCAGCCAAGGACGGTTGCGCGACACAGATACGCAGTATTTT.

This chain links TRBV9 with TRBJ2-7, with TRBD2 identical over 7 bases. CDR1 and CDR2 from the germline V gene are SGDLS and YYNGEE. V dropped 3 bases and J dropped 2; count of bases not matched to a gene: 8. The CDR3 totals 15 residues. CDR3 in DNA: TGTGCCAGCAGCGGGGGACTACCCGGAGCCTACGAGCAGTACTTC. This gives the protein CASSGGLPGAYEQYF.

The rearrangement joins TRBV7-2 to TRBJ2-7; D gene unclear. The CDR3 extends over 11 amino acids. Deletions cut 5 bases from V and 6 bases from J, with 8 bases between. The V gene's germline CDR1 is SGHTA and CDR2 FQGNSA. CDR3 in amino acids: CASSKSSEQYF. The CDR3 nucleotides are TGTGCCAGCAGCAAAAGTTCCGAGCAGTACTTC.

Here the CDR3 reads CASSLDAGTGIYGYTF. The CDR3 DNA is TGTGCCAGCAGCTTAGATGCGGGGACAGGGATCTATGGCTACACCTTC. The rearrangement uses TRBV11-2 and TRBJ1-2; 9 positions match TRBD1. V dropped 0 bases and J dropped 4; count of bases not matched to a gene: 6. Germline CDR1 is SGHAT and CDR2 is FQNNGV. The CDR3 sequence is 16 residues long.

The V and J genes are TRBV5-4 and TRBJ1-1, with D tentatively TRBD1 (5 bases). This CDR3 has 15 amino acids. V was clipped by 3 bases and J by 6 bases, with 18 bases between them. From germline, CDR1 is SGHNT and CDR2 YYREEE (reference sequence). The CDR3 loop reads CASSSPGREVPEAFF. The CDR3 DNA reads TGTGCCAGCAGCTCCCCGGGACGGGAGGTTCCTGAAGCTTTCTTT.

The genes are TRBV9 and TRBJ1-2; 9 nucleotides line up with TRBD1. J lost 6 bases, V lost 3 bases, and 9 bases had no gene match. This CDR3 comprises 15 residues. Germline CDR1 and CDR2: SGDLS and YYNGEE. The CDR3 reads CASSERPGQGDGYTF. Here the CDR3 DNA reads TGTGCCAGCAGCGAGCGACCGGGACAGGGCGATGGCTACACCTTC.

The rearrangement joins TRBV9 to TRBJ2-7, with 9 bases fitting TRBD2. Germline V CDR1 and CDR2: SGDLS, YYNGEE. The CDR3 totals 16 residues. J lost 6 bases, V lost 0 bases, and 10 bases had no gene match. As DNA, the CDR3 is TGTGCCAGCAGCGTAGTGGGGTCTAGCGGGACCAGCGAGCAGTACTTC. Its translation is CASSVVGSSGTSEQYF.

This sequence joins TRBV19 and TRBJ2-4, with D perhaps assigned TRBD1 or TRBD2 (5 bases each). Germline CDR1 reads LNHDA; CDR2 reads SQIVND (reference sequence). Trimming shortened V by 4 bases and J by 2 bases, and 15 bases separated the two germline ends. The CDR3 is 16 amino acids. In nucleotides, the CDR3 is TGTGCCAGTAGTAACCGGGACGGCAATTCCAAAAACATTCAGTACTTC. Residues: CASSNRDGNSKNIQYF.

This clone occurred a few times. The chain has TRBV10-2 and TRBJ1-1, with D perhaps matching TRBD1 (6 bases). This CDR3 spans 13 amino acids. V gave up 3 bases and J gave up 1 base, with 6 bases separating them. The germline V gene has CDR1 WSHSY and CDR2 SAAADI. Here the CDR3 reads CASSDRGNTEAFF. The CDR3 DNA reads TGCGCCAGCAGTGACAGGGGGAACACTGAAGCTTTCTTT.

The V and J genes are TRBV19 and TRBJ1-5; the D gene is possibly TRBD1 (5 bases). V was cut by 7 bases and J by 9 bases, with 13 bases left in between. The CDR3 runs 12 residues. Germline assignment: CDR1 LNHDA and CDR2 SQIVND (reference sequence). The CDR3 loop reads CASKTVSGPQHF. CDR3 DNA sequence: TGTGCCAGTAAGACAGTGAGTGGGCCCCAGCATTTT.

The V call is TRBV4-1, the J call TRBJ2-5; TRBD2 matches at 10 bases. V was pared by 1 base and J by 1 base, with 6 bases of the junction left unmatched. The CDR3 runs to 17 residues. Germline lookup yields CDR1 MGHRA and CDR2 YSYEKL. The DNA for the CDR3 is TGCGCCAGCAGCCAAGGTGGAGCGGGAGGGCCCCAAGAGACCCAGTACTTC. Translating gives CASSQGGAGGPQETQYF.